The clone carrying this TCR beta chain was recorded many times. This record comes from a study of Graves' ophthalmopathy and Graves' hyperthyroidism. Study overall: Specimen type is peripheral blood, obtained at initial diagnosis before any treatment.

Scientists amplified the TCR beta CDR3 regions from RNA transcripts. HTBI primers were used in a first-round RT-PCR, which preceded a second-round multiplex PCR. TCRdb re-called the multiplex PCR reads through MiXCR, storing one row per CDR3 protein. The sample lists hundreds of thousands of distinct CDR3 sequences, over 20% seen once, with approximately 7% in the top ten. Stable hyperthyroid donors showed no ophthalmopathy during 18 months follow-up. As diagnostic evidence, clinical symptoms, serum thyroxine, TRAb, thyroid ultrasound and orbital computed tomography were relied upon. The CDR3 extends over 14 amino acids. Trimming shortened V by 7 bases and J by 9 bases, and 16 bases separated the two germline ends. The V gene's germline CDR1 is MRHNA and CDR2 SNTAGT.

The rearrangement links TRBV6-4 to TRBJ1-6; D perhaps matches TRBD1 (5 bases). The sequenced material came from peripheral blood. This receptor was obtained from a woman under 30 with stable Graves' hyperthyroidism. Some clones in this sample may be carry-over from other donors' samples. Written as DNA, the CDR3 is TGTGCCAGCACCCAGGGACGGGGGGTTTCACCCCTCCACTTT. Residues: CASTQGRGVSPLHF.